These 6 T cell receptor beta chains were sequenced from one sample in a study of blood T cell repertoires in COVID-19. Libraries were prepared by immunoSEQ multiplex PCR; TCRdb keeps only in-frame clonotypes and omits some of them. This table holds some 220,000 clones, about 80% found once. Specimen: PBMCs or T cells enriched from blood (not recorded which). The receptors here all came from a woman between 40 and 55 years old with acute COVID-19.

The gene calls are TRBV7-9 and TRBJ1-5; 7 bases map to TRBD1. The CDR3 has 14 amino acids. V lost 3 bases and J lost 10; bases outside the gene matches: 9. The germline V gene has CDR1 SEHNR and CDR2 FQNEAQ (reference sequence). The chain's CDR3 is CASSFPEQGIPQHF. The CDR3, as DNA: TGTGCCAGCAGCTTCCCCGAACAGGGGATACCCCAGCATTTT.

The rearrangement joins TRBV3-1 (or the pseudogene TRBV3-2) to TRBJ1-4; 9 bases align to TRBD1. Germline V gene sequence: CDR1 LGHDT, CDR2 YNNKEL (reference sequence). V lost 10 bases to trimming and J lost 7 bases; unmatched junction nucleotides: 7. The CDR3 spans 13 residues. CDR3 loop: CATNPGQGEKLFF. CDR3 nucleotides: TGTGCCACAAACCCGGGACAGGGTGAAAAACTGTTTTTT.

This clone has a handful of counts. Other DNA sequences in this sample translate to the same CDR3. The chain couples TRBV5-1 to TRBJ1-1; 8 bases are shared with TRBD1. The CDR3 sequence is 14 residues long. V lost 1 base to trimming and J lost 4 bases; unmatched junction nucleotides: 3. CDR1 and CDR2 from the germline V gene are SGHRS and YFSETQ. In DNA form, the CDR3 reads TGCGCCAGCAGCTTGCAGGGGGCTGGCACTGAAGCTTTCTTT. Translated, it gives CASSLQGAGTEAFF.

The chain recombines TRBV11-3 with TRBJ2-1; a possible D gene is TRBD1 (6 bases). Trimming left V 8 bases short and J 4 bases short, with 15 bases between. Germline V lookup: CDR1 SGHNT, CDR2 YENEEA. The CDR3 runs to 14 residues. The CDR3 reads CASGRGRPYNEQFF. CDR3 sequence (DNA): TGTGCCAGCGGTAGGGGGAGACCTTACAATGAGCAGTTCTTC.

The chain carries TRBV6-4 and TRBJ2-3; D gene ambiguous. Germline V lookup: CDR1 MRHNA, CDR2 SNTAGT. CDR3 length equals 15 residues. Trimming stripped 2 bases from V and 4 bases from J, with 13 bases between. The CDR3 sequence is CASSDRPSDSDTQYF. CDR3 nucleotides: TGTGCCAGCAGTGACCGTCCGAGTGATTCAGATACGCAGTATTTT.

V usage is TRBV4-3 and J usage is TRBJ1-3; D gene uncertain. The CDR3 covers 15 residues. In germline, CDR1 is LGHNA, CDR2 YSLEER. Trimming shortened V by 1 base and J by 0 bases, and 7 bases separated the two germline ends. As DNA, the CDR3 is TGCGCCAGCAGCCAAGCCCTAAACTCTGGAAACACCATATATTTT. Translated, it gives CASSQALNSGNTIYF.